The 14 T cell receptor beta chains given below trace back to one sample, sequenced in a study of cytomegalovirus exposure and HLA in healthy donors. Clones were sequenced by immunoSEQ multiplex PCR, and TCRdb holds only the in-frame ones, with some missing. This table holds around 65,000 clones, approximately 92% found once. The specimen sequenced was PBMCs. Receptor source: a man younger than 35 in good health and CMV-seropositive.

V usage is TRBV5-1 and J usage is TRBJ2-5, with a tentative D call TRBD1 (5 bases). The CDR3 extends over 15 amino acids. The V end was cut by 0 bases, the J end by 2 bases, with 11 bases between. From germline, CDR1 is SGHRS and CDR2 YFSETQ. The CDR3 DNA reads as TGCGCCAGCAGCTTGGGGGGCAGCTATCAAGAGACCCAGTACTTC. It codes for CASSLGGSYQETQYF.

The chain is built from TRBV6-5 and TRBJ2-1; a weak D match, TRBD2 (7 bases). With 0 bases removed from V and 3 bases from J, the gap between germline ends came to 9 bases. Germline V lookup: CDR1 MNHEY, CDR2 SVGAGI. There are 15 residues in the CDR3. For the CDR3, the DNA is TGTGCCAGCAGTTACTCGGGAGGGGGCTACAATGAGCAGTTCTTC. Its translation is CASSYSGGGYNEQFF.

V usage is TRBV28 and J usage is TRBJ2-7; perhaps TRBD2 as D (6 bases). Germline lookup yields CDR1 MDHEN and CDR2 SYDVKM. Trimming stripped 6 bases from V and 3 bases from J, with 18 bases between. This CDR3 region has 15 residues. The CDR3 coding sequence is TGTGCCAGCAGACCCTCCCCTAGCGCCCTCTACGAGCAGTACTTC. It yields the protein CASRPSPSALYEQYF.

The chain has TRBV5-1 and TRBJ1-2; TRBD1 matches at 7 bases. CDR3 length: 12 residues. Germline CDR1 SGHRS, CDR2 YFSETQ. V shed 4 bases and J 6 bases; nucleotides not matched to a gene: 3. The CDR3 bases are TGCGCCAGCAGCCCCGACAGGGATGGCTACACCTTC. It specifies CASSPDRDGYTF.

This chain connects TRBV29-1 to TRBJ2-7, with TRBD1 identical over 7 bases. Trimming removed 5 bases from V and 5 bases from J; junction bases left unmatched: 6. Germline V gives CDR1 SQVTM, CDR2 ANQGSEA. The CDR3 is made up of 12 amino acids. This CDR3 reads CSVLTGINEQYF. The CDR3 nucleotides are TGCAGCGTTCTGACAGGGATCAACGAGCAGTACTTC.

This chain links TRBV5-6 with TRBJ2-7; unclear D gene. The V end lost 5 bases, the J end lost 0 bases, and 12 bases lay between the germline ends. This CDR3 is built from 14 residues. The germline gives CDR1 SGHDT, CDR2 YYEEEE. CDR3 bases: TGTGCCAGCAGTCCGACCGGGTCCTCCTACGAGCAGTACTTC. This translates into CASSPTGSSYEQYF. Complete variable domain (other parts from reference TRBV5-6 and TRBJ2-7): DAGVTQSPTHLIKTRGQQVTLRCSPKSGHDTVSWYQQALGQGPQFIFQYYEEEERQRGNFPDRFSGHQFPNYSSELNVNALLLGDSALYLCASSPTGSSYEQYFGPGTRLTVT.

The chain employs TRBV27 and TRBJ2-3; TRBD2 aligns across 9 bases. CDR3 size: 18 residues. J was trimmed by 6 bases and V by 3 bases; bases with no gene match: 16. Germline V gene sequence: CDR1 MNHEY, CDR2 SMNVEV (reference sequence). CDR3 region: CASSFLRGAGGEPDTQYF. CDR3 in DNA: TGTGCCAGCAGTTTTCTTCGTGGGGCGGGAGGGGAGCCCGATACGCAGTATTTT.

This clone has a single count. CDR3: CASSPGAGTGELFF. The CDR3 region has the DNA TGTGCCAGCAGCCCCGGGGCGGGGACCGGGGAGCTGTTTTTT. The V and J genes are TRBV7-3 and TRBJ2-2; TRBD2 might be the D (6 bases). This CDR3 is built from 14 residues. CDR1 and CDR2 (germline): SGHTA, FQGTGA. The V end lost 5 bases, the J end lost 5 bases, and 12 bases lay between the germline ends.

This chain connects TRBV6-1 to TRBJ2-1; D ambiguous. The CDR3 sequence is 11 residues long. CDR1 MNHNS and CDR2 SASEGT come from the germline V gene. The V end lost 1 base, the J end lost 10 bases, and 5 bases lay between the germline ends. The CDR3 sequence: CASSEVQEQFF. The DNA for the CDR3 is TGTGCCAGCAGTGAAGTACAAGAGCAGTTCTTC.

The CDR3 sequence: CASSREFSNQPQHF. CDR3 coding DNA: TGTGCCAGCAGTCGAGAGTTTAGCAATCAGCCCCAGCATTTT. The chain employs TRBV28 and TRBJ1-5; D not resolved. Germline V gene sequence: CDR1 MDHEN, CDR2 SYDVKM. This CDR3 contains 14 residues. Between the trimmed V and J ends, which lost 5 bases and 0 bases, there was a span of 8 bases.

The V gene is TRBV9, the J gene TRBJ2-5, with 7 bases aligning to TRBD1. The CDR3 length is 14 residues. CDR1 and CDR2 (germline): SGDLS, YYNGEE. J gave up 2 bases and V 3 bases, and 4 bases lay outside the gene matches. CDR3 amino acids: CASSEKDRQETQYF. CDR3 nucleotides: TGTGCCAGCAGCGAAAAGGACAGGCAAGAGACCCAGTACTTC.

This chain connects TRBV30 to TRBJ2-7; TRBD1 agrees at 8 bases. Germline V CDR1 and CDR2: GTSNPN, SVGIG (reference sequence). V dropped 1 base and J dropped 4; count of bases not matched to a gene: 6. The CDR3 covers 14 residues. CDR3 in DNA: TGTGCCTGGAGTGGACAGGGGACATCGTACGAGCAGTACTTC. Residues: CAWSGQGTSYEQYF.

The chain recombines TRBV5-1 with TRBJ1-4, with D tentatively TRBD1 (5 bases). This CDR3 spans 13 amino acids. The germline CDR1 and CDR2 sequences are SGHRS and YFSETQ. V was shortened by 6 bases and J by 8 bases, with 14 bases between the two germline ends. Written as DNA, the CDR3 is TGCGCCAGCACTATTTCGGAGGGGGAAAAACTGTTTTTT. It codes for CASTISEGEKLFF.

The CDR3 spells CASSERDSRLRETQYF. CDR3 in DNA: TGTGCCAGCAGTGAAAGGGACAGCCGCCTTAGGGAGACCCAGTACTTC. V and J are TRBV25-1 and TRBJ2-5; TRBD1 matches at 7 bases. Germline CDR1 is MGHDK and CDR2 is SYGVNS. V shed 2 bases and J 5 bases; nucleotides not matched to a gene: 11. CDR3 size: 16 residues.